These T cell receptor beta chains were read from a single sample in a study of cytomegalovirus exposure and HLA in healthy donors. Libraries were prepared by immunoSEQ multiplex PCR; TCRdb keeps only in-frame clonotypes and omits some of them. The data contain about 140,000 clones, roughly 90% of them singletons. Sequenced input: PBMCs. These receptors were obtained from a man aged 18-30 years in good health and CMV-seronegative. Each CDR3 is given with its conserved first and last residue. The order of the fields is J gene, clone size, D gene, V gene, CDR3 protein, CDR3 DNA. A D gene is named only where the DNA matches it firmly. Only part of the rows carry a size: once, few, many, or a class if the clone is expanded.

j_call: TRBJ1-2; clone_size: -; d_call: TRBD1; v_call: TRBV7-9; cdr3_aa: CASSLKGTGGMREHYGYTF; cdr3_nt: TGTGCCAGCAGCTTAAAAGGGACAGGGGGCATGAGGGAGCACTATGGCTACACCTTC
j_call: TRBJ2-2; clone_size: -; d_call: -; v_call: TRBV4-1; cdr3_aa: CASSQPLYTGELFF; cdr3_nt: TGCGCCAGCAGCCAACCCTTATACACCGGGGAGCTGTTTTTT
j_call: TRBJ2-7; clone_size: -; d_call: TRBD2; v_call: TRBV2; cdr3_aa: CASSDGLAVYEQYF; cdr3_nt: TGTGCCAGCAGTGATGGACTAGCGGTTTACGAGCAGTACTTC
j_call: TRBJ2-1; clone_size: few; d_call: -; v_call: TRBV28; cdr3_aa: CASSFGLHNEQFF; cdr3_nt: TGTGCCAGCAGTTTTGGACTTCACAATGAGCAGTTCTTC
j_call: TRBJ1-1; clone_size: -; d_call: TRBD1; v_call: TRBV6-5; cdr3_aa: CASSYRQGGDTEAFF; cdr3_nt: TGTGCCAGCAGTTACCGACAGGGCGGGGACACTGAAGCTTTCTTT
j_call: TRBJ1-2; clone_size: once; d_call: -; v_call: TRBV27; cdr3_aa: CASRVPGGGYTF; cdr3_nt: TGTGCCAGCAGGGTCCCCGGGGGTGGCTACACCTTC
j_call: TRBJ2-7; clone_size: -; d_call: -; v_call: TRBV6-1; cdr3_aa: CASRDKAYEQYF; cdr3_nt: TGTGCCAGCCGGGACAAAGCCTACGAGCAGTACTTC
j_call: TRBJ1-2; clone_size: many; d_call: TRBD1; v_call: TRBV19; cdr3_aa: CASSIAGTGRDGYTF; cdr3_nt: TGTGCCAGTAGTATCGCCGGGACAGGGAGGGATGGCTACACCTTC
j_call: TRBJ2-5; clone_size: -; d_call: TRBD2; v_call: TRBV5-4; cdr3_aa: CASSQYSGRGETQYF; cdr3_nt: TGTGCCAGCAGCCAGTATAGCGGGAGGGGAGAGACCCAGTACTTC
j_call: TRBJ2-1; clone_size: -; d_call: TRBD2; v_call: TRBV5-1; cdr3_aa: CACHSGGAGGEQFF; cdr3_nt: TGCGCCTGCCACAGCGGGGGGGCAGGTGGTGAGCAGTTCTTC
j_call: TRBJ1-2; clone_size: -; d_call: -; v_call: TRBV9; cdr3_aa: CASSSHPGNYYGYTF; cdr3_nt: TGTGCCAGCAGCTCACACCCAGGAAACTACTATGGCTACACCTTC
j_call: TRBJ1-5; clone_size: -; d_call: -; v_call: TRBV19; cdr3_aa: CASSRWGDNQPQHF; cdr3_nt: TGTGCCAGTAGTAGATGGGGGGACAATCAGCCCCAGCATTTT
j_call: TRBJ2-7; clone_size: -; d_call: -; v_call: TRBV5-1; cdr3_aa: CASSLASGGNEQYF; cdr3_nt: TGCGCCAGCAGCTTGGCGTCAGGGGGGAACGAGCAGTACTTC
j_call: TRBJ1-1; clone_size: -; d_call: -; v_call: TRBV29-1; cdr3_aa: CSVGGSGGGTEAFF; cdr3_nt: TGCAGCGTTGGGGGGTCAGGCGGGGGCACTGAAGCTTTCTTT
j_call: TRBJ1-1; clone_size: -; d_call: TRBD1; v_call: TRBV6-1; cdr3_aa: CASGTGGAEAFF; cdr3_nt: TGTGCCAGCGGGACAGGTGGTGCTGAAGCTTTCTTT
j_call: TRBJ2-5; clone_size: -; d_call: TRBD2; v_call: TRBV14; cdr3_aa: CASSLGLAVETQYF; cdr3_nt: TGTGCCAGCAGCCTCGGACTAGCGGTGGAGACCCAGTACTTC
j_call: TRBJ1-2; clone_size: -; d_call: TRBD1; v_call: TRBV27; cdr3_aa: CASSPVNRGNGYTF; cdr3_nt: TGTGCCAGCAGTCCTGTGAACAGGGGGAATGGCTACACCTTC
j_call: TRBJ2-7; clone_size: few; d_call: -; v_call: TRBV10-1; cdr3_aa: CASSAGLYEQYF; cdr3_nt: TGCGCCAGCTCGGCAGGGTTGTACGAGCAGTACTTC
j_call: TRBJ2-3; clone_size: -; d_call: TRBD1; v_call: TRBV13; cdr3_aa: CASSPSGTGYGHGTDTQYF; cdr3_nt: TGTGCCAGCAGCCCCTCAGGGACAGGGTACGGCCATGGGACAGATACGCAGTATTTT
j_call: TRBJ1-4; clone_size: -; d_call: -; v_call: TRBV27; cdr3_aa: CASSLWPGNEKLFF; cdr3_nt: TGTGCCAGCAGTTTATGGCCGGGTAACGAAAAACTGTTTTTT
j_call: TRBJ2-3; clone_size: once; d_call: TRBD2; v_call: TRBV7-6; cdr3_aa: CASSLAPGLAESTDTQYF; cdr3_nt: TGTGCCAGCAGCTTAGCTCCGGGACTAGCGGAGAGCACAGATACGCAGTATTTT
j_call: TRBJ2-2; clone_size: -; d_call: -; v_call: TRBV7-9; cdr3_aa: CASSLVPVNTGELFF; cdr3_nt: TGTGCCAGCAGCTTAGTACCAGTGAACACCGGGGAGCTGTTTTTT
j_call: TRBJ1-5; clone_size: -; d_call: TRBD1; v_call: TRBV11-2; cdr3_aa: CASSPGTGNQPQHF; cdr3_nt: TGTGCCAGCAGCCCAGGGACAGGAAATCAGCCCCAGCATTTT
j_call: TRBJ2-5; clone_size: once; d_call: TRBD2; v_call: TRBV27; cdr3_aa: CASSSRASGYQETQYF; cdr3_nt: TGTGCCAGCTCCTCGAGGGCTAGCGGCTATCAAGAGACCCAGTACTTC
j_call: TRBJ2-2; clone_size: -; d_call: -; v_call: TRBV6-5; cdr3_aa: CASSPDRNTGELFF; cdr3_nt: TGTGCCAGCAGTCCGGACAGGAACACCGGGGAGCTGTTTTTT
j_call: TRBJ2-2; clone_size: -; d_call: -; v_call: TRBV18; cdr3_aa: CASSPAGQNTGELFF; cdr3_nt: TGTGCCAGCTCCCCCGCGGGTCAGAACACCGGGGAGCTGTTTTTT
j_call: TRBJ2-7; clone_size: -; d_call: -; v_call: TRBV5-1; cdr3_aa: CASSSSGFYEQYF; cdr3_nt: TGCGCCAGCAGTTCATCAGGGTTCTACGAGCAGTACTTC
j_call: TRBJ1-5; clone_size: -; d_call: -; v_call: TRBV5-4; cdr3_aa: CASSPGTLGGPQHF; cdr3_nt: TGTGCCAGCAGCCCCGGGACCCTGGGAGGGCCCCAGCATTTT
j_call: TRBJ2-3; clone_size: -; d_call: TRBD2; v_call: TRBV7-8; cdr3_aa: CASSLGGSADTQYF; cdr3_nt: TGTGCCAGCAGCTTAGGCGGGAGTGCGGATACGCAGTATTTT
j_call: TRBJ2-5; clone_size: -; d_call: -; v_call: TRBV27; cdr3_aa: CASSLSGVAQETQYF; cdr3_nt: TGTGCCAGCAGTTTATCAGGGGTGGCCCAAGAGACCCAGTACTTC
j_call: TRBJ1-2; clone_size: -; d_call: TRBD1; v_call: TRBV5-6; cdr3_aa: CASSFPTGDNGYTF; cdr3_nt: TGTGCCAGCAGCTTCCCGACAGGGGATAATGGCTACACCTTC
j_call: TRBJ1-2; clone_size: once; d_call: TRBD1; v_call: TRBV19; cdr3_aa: CASSSPGQGLYGYTF; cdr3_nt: TGTGCCAGTAGTTCACCGGGACAGGGGCTCTATGGCTACACCTTC
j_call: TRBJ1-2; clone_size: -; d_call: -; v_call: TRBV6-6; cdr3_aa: CASRARGGDGYTF; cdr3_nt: TGTGCCAGCAGAGCTCGGGGGGGGGATGGCTACACCTTC
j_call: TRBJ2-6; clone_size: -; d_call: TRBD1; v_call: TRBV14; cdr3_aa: CASSQVRQGSGANVLTF; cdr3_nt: TGTGCCAGCAGCCAAGTTAGACAGGGCTCTGGGGCCAACGTCCTGACTTTC
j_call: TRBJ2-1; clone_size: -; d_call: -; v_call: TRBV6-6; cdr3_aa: CASSYSWGGHEQFF; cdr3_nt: TGTGCCAGCAGTTACTCATGGGGGGGCCATGAGCAGTTCTTC
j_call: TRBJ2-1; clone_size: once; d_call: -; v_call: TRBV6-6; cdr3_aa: CASVIRPEHNNEQFF; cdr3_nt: TGTGCCAGTGTGATACGACCGGAGCATAACAATGAGCAGTTCTTC
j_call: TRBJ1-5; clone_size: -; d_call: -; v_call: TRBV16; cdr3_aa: CASSTQGKGNQPQHF; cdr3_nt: TGTGCCAGCAGCACGCAGGGGAAAGGCAATCAGCCCCAGCATTTT
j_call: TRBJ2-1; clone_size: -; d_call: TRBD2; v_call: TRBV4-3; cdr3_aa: CASSPGLAGGRLRNEQFF; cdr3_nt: TGCGCCAGCAGCCCGGGACTAGCGGGAGGGCGGCTCAGGAATGAGCAGTTCTTC
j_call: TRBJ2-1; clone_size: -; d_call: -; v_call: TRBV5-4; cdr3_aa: CASSPDIAGYNEQFF; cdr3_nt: TGTGCCAGCAGCCCCGACATCGCTGGCTACAATGAGCAGTTCTTC
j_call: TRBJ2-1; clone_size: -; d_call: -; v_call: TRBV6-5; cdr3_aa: CASSSTGYSYNEQFF; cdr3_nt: TGTGCCAGCAGTTCTACAGGGTATTCCTACAATGAGCAGTTCTTC
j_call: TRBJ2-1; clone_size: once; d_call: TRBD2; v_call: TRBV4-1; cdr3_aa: CASSQGTGGPYNEQFF; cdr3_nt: TGCGCCAGCAGCCAGGGAACGGGGGGGCCCTACAATGAGCAGTTCTTC
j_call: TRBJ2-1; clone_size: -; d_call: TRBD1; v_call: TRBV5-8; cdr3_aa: CASSSRTRTGRQFF; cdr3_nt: TGTGCCAGCAGCTCTCGGACGAGGACAGGGAGGCAGTTCTTC